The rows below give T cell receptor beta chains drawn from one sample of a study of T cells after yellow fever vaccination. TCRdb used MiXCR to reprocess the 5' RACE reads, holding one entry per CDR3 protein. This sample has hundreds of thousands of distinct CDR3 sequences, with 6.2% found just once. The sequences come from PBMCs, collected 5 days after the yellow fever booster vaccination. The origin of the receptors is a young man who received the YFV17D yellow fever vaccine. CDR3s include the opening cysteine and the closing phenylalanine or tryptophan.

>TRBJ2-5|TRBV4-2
CASSQERETQYF
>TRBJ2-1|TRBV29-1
CSVGSGTGIGRAIDEQFF
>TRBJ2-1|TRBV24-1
CATSFPSGRPGDEQFF
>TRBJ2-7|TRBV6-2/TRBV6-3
CASRNQGTSGSYEQYF
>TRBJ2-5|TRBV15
CATRKQETQYF
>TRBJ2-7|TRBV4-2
CASSQEGPEQYF
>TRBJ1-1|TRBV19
CASSIGRLNTEAFF
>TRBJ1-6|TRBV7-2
CASSLVTGGDSPLHF
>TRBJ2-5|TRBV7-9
CASSLGGKFQETQYF
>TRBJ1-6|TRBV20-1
CSAQTGGPNSPLHF
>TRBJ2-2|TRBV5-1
CASSLDVREFTTGELFF
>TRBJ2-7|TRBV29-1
CSAEPDQGEQYF
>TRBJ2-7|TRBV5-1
CASSVTSANSYEQYF
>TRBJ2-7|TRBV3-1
CASSYPGQGSYEQYF
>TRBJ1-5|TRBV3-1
CASSQEGVQPQHF
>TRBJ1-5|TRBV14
CASSQSYSNQPQHF
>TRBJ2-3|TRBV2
CARASSTPDRTDTQYF
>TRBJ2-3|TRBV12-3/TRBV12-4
CASSSSHQRERTGWDTQYF
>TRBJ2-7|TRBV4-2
CASSPGGVAGVLTDEQYF
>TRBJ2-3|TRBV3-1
CASSQRGTSDTQYF
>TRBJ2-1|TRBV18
CASSATVTSSTSGSNEQFF
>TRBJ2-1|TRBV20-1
CCASPLGLAGKYNEQFF
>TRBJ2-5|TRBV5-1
CASSSEGAGAEETQYF
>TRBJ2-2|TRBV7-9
CASSPTSGPTGELFF
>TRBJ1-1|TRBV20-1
CSASRPGTGLGTEAFF
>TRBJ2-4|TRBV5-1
CASSLGRDPRRDIQYF
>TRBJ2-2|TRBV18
CASSPEAGGELFF
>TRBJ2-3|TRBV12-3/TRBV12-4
CASREQISTDTQYF
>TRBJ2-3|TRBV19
CASSRKPSGSPTDTQYF
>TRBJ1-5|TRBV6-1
CASSAQGGANQPQHF
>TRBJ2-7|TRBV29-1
CSVEIGAALYEQYF
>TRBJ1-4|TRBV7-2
CASSRTGRANEKLFF
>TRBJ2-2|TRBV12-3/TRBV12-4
CASSLNRGTGELFF
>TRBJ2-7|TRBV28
CATAVGWRNEQYF
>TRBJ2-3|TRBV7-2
CASSLRRGGGTDTQYF
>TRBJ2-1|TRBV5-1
CASRETSAYNEQFF
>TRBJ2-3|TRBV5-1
CASRETIPDTQYF
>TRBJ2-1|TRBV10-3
CAIRVAGDNEQFF
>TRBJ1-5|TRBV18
CASSNQASNQPQHF
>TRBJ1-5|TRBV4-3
CASSRGTGDSYQPQHF
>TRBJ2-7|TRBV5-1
CASSRGGQDYEQYF
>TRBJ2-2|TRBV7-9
CASSFNTNTGELFF
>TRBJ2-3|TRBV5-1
CASTDPSSTDTQYF
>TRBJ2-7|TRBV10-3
CAISDTGTSGYEQYF
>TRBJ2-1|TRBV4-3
CASSQELATYNEQFF
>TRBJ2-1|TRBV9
CASSGGLAGGNEQFF
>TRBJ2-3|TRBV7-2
CASSLAHDTDTQYF
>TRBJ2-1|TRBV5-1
CASSQSGVYNEQFF
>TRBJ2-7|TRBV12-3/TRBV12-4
CASRRWQGYEQYF
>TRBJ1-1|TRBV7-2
CASSFHGGSPGTEAFF
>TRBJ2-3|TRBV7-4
CATSQMSGRVDTQYF
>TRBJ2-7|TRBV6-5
CASSYFRLAGAYEQYF
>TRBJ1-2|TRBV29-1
CSVLISHDTHGNGYTF